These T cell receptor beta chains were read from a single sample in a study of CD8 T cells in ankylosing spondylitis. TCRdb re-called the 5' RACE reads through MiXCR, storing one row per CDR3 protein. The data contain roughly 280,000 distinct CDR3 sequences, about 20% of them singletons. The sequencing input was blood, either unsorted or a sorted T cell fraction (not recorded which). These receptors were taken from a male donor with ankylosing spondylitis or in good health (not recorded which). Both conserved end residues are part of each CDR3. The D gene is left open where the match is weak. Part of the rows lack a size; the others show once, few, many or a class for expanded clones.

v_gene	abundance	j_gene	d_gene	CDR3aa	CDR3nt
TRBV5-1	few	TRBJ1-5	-	CASSLAWQNQPQHF	TGCGCCAGCAGCTTGGCCTGGCAGAATCAGCCCCAGCATTTT
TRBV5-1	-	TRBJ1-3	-	CASSRDFSSGNTIYF	TGCGCCAGCAGCCGGGACTTCAGCTCTGGAAACACCATATATTTT
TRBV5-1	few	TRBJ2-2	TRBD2	CASSTGLAGSGELFF	TGCGCCAGCAGCACGGGACTAGCGGGGTCCGGGGAGCTGTTTTTT
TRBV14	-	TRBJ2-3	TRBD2	CASSQWGGDTQYF	TGTGCCAGCAGCCAATGGGGGGGAGATACGCAGTATTTT
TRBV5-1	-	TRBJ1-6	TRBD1	CASSLGQGDSPLHF	TGCGCCAGCAGCCTCGGACAGGGAGATTCACCCCTCCACTTT
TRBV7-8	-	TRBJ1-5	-	CASSLGDDSNQPQHF	TGTGCCAGCAGCTTAGGGGACGATAGCAATCAGCCCCAGCATTTT
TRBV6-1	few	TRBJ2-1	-	CASSKQGRSNEQFF	TGTGCCAGCAGCAAGCAGGGGAGATCCAATGAGCAGTTCTTC
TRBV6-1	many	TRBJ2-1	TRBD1	CASRLPGQGYEQFF	TGTGCCAGCAGACTTCCGGGACAGGGGTATGAGCAGTTCTTC
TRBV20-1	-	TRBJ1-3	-	CSARSGLSGNTIYF	TGCAGTGCTAGATCAGGGCTCTCTGGAAACACCATATATTTT
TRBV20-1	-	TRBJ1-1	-	CSAPDRRNTEAFF	TGCAGTGCTCCCGACAGGAGGAACACTGAAGCTTTCTTT
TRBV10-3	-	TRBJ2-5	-	CAISPRDQETQYF	TGTGCCATCAGTCCCAGGGACCAAGAGACCCAGTACTTC
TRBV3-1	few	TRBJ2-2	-	CASSHRGRGTGELFF	TGTGCCAGCAGCCACCGGGGCCGGGGCACCGGGGAGCTGTTTTTT
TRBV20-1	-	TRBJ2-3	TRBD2	CSAREGLAGTSTDTQYF	TGCAGTGCTAGAGAGGGTCTAGCGGGTACTAGCACAGATACGCAGTATTTT
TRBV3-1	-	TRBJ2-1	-	CASSQDLGYNEQFF	TGTGCCAGCAGCCAAGATCTAGGCTACAATGAGCAGTTCTTC
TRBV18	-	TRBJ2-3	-	CASSPFAAPDTQYF	TGTGCCAGCTCACCATTCGCGGCGCCAGATACGCAGTATTTT
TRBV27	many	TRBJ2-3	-	CASSWNRPDTQYF	TGTGCCAGCAGTTGGAACAGACCAGATACGCAGTATTTT
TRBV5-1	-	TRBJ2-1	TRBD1	CASSSQGDEQFF	TGCGCCAGCAGCTCCCAGGGGGATGAGCAGTTCTTC
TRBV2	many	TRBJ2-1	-	CASSGARDNYNEQFF	TGTGCCAGCAGTGGGGCCCGGGACAACTACAATGAGCAGTTCTTC
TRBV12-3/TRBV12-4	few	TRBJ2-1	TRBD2	CASSPSGLGVNEQFF	TGTGCCAGCAGTCCCTCAGGACTAGGGGTAAATGAGCAGTTCTTC
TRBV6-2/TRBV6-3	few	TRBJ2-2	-	CASTFTGELFF	TGTGCCAGCACCTTTACCGGGGAGCTGTTTTTT
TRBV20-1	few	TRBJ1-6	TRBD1	CSARNRGSSYNSPLHF	TGCAGTGCTAGAAACAGGGGGAGCTCCTATAATTCACCCCTCCACTTT
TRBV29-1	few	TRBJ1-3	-	CSDNRGNTIYF	TGCAGCGACAACAGGGGAAACACCATATATTTT
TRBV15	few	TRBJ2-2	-	CATSRGINTGELFF	TGTGCCACCAGCAGAGGCATCAACACCGGGGAGCTGTTTTTT
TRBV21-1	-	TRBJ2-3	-	CASSKGHCGVRTDTQYF	TGTGCCAGCAGCAAAGGTCATTGCGGGGTTCGCACAGATACGCAGTATTTT
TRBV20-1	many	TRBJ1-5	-	CSASSSRINQPQHF	TGCAGTGCTAGTTCGTCACGGATCAATCAGCCCCAGCATTTT
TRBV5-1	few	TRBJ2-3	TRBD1	CASSPRRGSDTDTQYF	TGCGCCAGCAGCCCGCGCAGGGGGTCCGACACAGATACGCAGTATTTT
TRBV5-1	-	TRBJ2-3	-	CASSLEAVSTDTQYF	TGCGCCAGCAGCTTGGAGGCAGTCAGCACAGATACGCAGTATTTT
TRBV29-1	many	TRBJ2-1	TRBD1	CSADRSYNEQFF	TGCAGCGCGGACAGGTCCTACAATGAGCAGTTCTTC
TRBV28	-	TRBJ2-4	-	CASSQPVARVKNIQYF	TGTGCCAGCAGTCAACCGGTCGCGAGGGTCAAAAACATTCAGTACTTC
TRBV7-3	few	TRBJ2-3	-	CASSPKLGRNTDTQYF	TGTGCCAGCAGCCCCAAACTGGGTAGGAACACAGATACGCAGTATTTT
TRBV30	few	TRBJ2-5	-	CAWSVIGPETQYF	TGTGCCTGGAGTGTAATCGGGCCCGAGACCCAGTACTTC
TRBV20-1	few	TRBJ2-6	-	CSAPLLRASLSGANVLTF	TGCAGTGCTCCTCTCTTACGGGCCTCGCTCTCTGGGGCCAACGTCCTGACTTTC
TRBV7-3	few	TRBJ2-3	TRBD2	CASSLAGGLLDTQYF	TGTGCCAGCAGCTTAGCGGGGGGCCTCCTGGATACGCAGTATTTT
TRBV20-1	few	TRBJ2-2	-	CSAAPGVQELFF	TGCAGTGCTGCTCCCGGGGTGCAGGAGCTGTTTTTT
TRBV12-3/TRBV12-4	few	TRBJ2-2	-	CASLGGAGELFF	TGTGCCAGCCTGGGGGGTGCCGGGGAGCTGTTTTTT
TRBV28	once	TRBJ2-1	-	CASSPGARQFF	TGTGCCAGCAGCCCAGGGGCGAGGCAGTTCTTC
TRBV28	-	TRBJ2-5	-	CASSSLGSGVGETQYF	TGTGCCAGCAGTTCCCTGGGTAGCGGAGTCGGAGAGACCCAGTACTTC
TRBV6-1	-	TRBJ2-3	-	CASSDARSDTQYF	TGTGCCAGCAGTGACGCACGGAGCGATACGCAGTATTTT
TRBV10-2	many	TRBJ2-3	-	CASSELQGSTDTQYF	TGCGCCAGCAGTGAGCTACAGGGTAGCACAGATACGCAGTATTTT
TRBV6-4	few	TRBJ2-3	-	CASALTATDTQYF	TGTGCCAGCGCCCTGACAGCCACAGATACGCAGTATTTT
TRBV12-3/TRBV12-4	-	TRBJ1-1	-	CASSWGEMNTEAFF	TGTGCCAGCAGTTGGGGGGAGATGAACACTGAAGCTTTCTTT
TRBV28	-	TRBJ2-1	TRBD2	CASSSPAGGRGNEQFF	TGTGCCAGCAGTTCCCCTGCGGGGGGGCGGGGCAATGAGCAGTTCTTC
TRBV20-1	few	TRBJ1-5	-	CSARGATGSNQPQHF	TGCAGTGCTAGAGGGGCGACAGGAAGCAATCAGCCCCAGCATTTT
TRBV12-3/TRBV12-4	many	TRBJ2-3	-	CASSSDDRSTDTQYF	TGTGCCAGCAGCTCGGACGACCGAAGCACAGATACGCAGTATTTT
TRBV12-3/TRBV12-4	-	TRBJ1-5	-	CASSRDLGNQPQHF	TGTGCCAGCAGTCGGGACCTCGGGAATCAGCCCCAGCATTTT
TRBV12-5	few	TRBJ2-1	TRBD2	CASGLGLAGQGGNEQFF	TGTGCTAGTGGTTTGGGACTAGCGGGACAAGGGGGCAATGAGCAGTTCTTC
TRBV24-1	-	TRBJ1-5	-	CATSDPTSDSNQPQHF	TGTGCCACCAGTGATCCTACGAGTGATAGCAATCAGCCCCAGCATTTT
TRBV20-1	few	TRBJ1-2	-	CSARQAEGFYGYTF	TGCAGTGCGAGACAGGCGGAGGGTTTCTATGGCTACACCTTC
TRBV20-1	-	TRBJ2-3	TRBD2	CSATILAGERTDTQYF	TGCAGTGCAACGATACTAGCGGGGGAGCGCACAGATACGCAGTATTTT
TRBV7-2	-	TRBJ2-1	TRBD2	CASSRSGTSSYNEQFF	TGTGCCAGCAGCCGATCGGGGACTAGCTCCTACAATGAGCAGTTCTTC
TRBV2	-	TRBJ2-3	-	CASSDRTFPTDTQYF	TGTGCCAGCTCGGACAGAACTTTCCCCACAGATACGCAGTATTTT